Reported below is one T cell receptor (beta chain). Its antigen is unknown. TCRdb re-analysed the 5' RACE reads in MiXCR, keeping a single row per CDR3 protein. The sample lists tens of thousands of distinct CDR3 sequences, approximately 25% occurring once. Findings and limits, study-wide: Tumor memory CD4+ T cell TCR gene usage clustered with blood and lymph node memory CD4+ cells and lymph node naive CD4+ cells.

The CDR3 is 12 residues long. Deletions cut 6 bases from V and 0 bases from J, with 6 bases between. Germline values: CDR1 LGHDT, CDR2 YNNKEL (reference sequence). The material sequenced was naive CD4+ T cells sorted from a lymph node. Subset indicated: naive CD4+ T cells, CD4+CD45RA+CD25-. This chain uses TRBV3-1 with TRBJ2-7; D is undetermined. This clonotype was sampled from a female donor with breast cancer. The CDR3 protein is CASSLSSYEQYF. The CDR3 nucleotides are TGTGCCAGCAGTCTTAGCTCCTACGAGCAGTACTTC.